This TCR beta chain was captured by sequencing in a study of T cell responses to AZD1222 COVID-19 vaccine. General study findings and limits: Spike-wide coverage was observed for vaccine-associated CD4 TCRs, with dominant responses at 160-218 and 743-854.

About this clone itself: Its antigen is currently unknown.

Assay: immunoSEQ multiplex PCR; the TCRdb copy retains only in-frame clones and omits some. Found here are approximately 120,000 clones, approximately 88% of them singletons; the top ten hold 4.2%. The germline V gene encodes CDR1 SGHRS and CDR2 YFSETQ. The CDR3 consists of 14 residues. V dropped 0 bases and J dropped 5 bases, with 9 bases sitting between them. Material: peripheral blood, obtained on day 0 of AZD1222 vaccination. The sequence was obtained from an adult in good health. J is TRBJ2-1 and V is TRBV5-1, with D perhaps given as TRBD1 or TRBD2 (5 bases each). CDR3 in DNA: TGCGCCAGCAGCTTGGGAGGGGAGAACAATGAGCAGTTCTTC. Amino acids: CASSLGGENNEQFF.